A selection of T cell receptor beta chains follows, all from one sample in a study of blood T cell repertoires in COVID-19. Some clones are missing from TCRdb's copy, which holds only in-frame ones; the method was immunoSEQ multiplex PCR. This table holds around 300,000 clones, approximately 85% found once. The sample taken for sequencing was peripheral blood. Receptors originate from a human donor in a cohort sampled during active COVID-19. CDR3s include the opening cysteine and the closing phenylalanine or tryptophan. The D gene is left open where the match is weak.

j_call | cdr3_length | d_call | v_call | cdr3_aa | cdr3_nt
TRBJ1-1 | 13 | . | TRBV27 | CASSLGQHTEAFF | TGTGCCAGCAGTTTAGGACAGCACACTGAAGCTTTCTTT
TRBJ1-2 | 12 | . | TRBV5-4 | CASSFSGYGYTF | TGTGCCAGCAGCTTCTCGGGCTATGGCTACACCTTC
TRBJ2-3 | 17 | TRBD2 | TRBV5-1 | CASSLGTAAGARYTQYF | TGCGCCAGCAGCTTGGGAACGGCAGCGGGGGCCCGGTATACGCAGTATTTT
TRBJ2-1 | 15 | . | TRBV27 | CASSWGGGHYNEQFF | TGTGCCAGCAGTTGGGGCGGGGGCCACTACAATGAGCAGTTCTTC
TRBJ1-4 | 14 | . | TRBV7-9 | CASSLGTDNEKLFF | TGTGCCAGCAGCTTAGGGACAGATAATGAAAAACTGTTTTTT
TRBJ1-2 | 14 | . | TRBV10-2 | CASSLDRRNYGYTF | TGCGCCAGCAGTTTAGACAGGCGTAACTATGGCTACACCTTC
TRBJ1-2 | 20 | . | TRBV6-1 | CASSEALPGELASDYYGYTF | TGTGCCAGCAGTGAAGCGCTTCCCGGGGAACTAGCCTCTGACTACTATGGCTACACCTTC
TRBJ2-7 | 13 | . | TRBV10-1 | CASRPGIDGEQYF | TGCGCCAGCAGACCGGGGATAGATGGCGAGCAGTACTTC
TRBJ1-2 | 15 | . | TRBV5-6 | CASRLMAGEFYGYTF | TGTGCCAGCAGATTAATGGCAGGGGAATTTTACGGCTACACCTTC
TRBJ1-4 | 15 | TRBD1 | TRBV6-5 | CASRERQGRNGKLFF | TGTGCCAGCAGGGAGAGACAGGGACGTAATGGGAAACTGTTTTTT
TRBJ1-2 | 16 | TRBD1 | TRBV3-1/TRBV3-2 | CASSLLGDRVPYGYTF | TGTGCCAGCAGCCTACTTGGGGACAGGGTTCCCTATGGCTACACCTTC
TRBJ2-7 | 17 | . | TRBV10-3 | CAISGARQGRFSYEQYF | TGTGCCATCAGTGGGGCTAGGCAGGGCCGTTTTTCCTACGAGCAGTACTTC
TRBJ1-2 | 13 | . | TRBV3-1/TRBV3-2 | CASSQDPDRDYTF | TGTGCCAGCAGCCAAGACCCGGACAGAGACTACACCTTC
TRBJ2-1 | 13 | . | TRBV5-1 | CASSFRASNEQFF | TGCGCCAGCAGCTTCAGGGCTAGCAATGAGCAGTTCTTC
TRBJ1-6 | 15 | . | TRBV24-1 | CATQAGRAYNSPLHF | TGTGCCACCCAAGCGGGCCGAGCGTATAATTCACCCCTCCACTTT
TRBJ2-4 | 16 | TRBD1 | TRBV5-5 | CASSSGLTGSVNIQYF | TGTGCCAGCAGCTCGGGATTGACAGGGAGCGTGAACATTCAGTACTTC